These 19 T cell receptor beta chains came from one sample sequenced in a study of early T cells in non-severe SARS-CoV-2 infection. One entry per CDR3 protein results from TCRdb running MiXCR on the 5' RACE reads. The data hold fewer than 30,000 distinct CDR3 sequences, with around 6% observed a single time. Here the sequenced sample was whole blood, taken at baseline. These receptor sequences come from an adult who was a healthcare worker with PCR-confirmed SARS-CoV-2 infection or an uninfected control (not recorded which).

The V and J genes are TRBV28 and TRBJ1-1, with 8 bases fitting TRBD1. The CDR3 runs 16 residues. CDR1 and CDR2 from the germline V gene are MDHEN and SYDVKM. The junction had 12 bases not matched to a gene; V was cut back by 6 bases and J by 3 bases. CDR3: CASSSGQGGSHTEAFF. The CDR3 DNA is TGTGCCAGCAGCTCCGGACAGGGCGGTAGTCACACTGAAGCTTTCTTT.

This clonotype was found many times. This chain links TRBV12-3 or TRBV12-4 with TRBJ2-1; the D gene is possibly TRBD2 (6 bases). The CDR3 has 15 residues. The germline V and J ends were trimmed by 7 bases and 0 bases, with 13 bases remaining between them. The CDR3 protein is CASNGRENSYNEQFF. The CDR3 nucleotides read TGTGCCAGCAATGGGCGGGAAAACTCCTACAATGAGCAGTTCTTC.

This clonotype was detected ten times or more. The V gene is TRBV28, the J gene TRBJ1-3, with D unclear. This CDR3 region has 14 residues. Germline values: CDR1 MDHEN, CDR2 SYDVKM. V shed 5 bases and J shed 0 bases, with 8 bases lying between them. The CDR3 loop is CASSTRFSGNTIYF. The CDR3 nucleotides read TGTGCCAGCAGTACTAGGTTCTCTGGAAACACCATATATTTT.

This clonotype showed up many times. V gene TRBV2 combines with J gene TRBJ2-3, with 9 bases matching TRBD2. V gave up 3 bases and J gave up 2 bases; unmatched junction bases: 6. The CDR3 has 16 amino acids. From germline, CDR1 is SNHLY and CDR2 FYNNEI. The CDR3, as DNA: TGTGCCAGCAGTGAGGGGAAGCGGGGGGTCACAGATACGCAGTATTTT. As protein: CASSEGKRGVTDTQYF.

In this sample, this clonotype turned up a few times. J is TRBJ2-7 and V is TRBV11-2; D might be TRBD1 (6 bases). Germline V lookup: CDR1 SGHAT, CDR2 FQNNGV. V lost 6 bases to trimming and J lost 1 base, with 16 bases between them. The CDR3 sequence is 15 residues long. The CDR3 reads CASRNAYRDSYEQYF. The CDR3, as DNA: TGTGCCAGCAGAAATGCCTACAGGGATTCCTACGAGCAGTACTTC.

This clonotype has just a few counts. The chain recombines TRBV7-2 with TRBJ1-1; D gene unclear. The CDR3 is made up of 15 amino acids. Germline V gene data show CDR1 as SGHTA and CDR2 as FQGNSA. V was shortened by 7 bases and J by 3 bases, with 18 bases between the two germline ends. CDR3 DNA sequence: TGTGCCAGCATGGAAGGGCAGGTGGGCCACACTGAAGCTTTCTTT. This codes for CASMEGQVGHTEAFF.

This clonotype was counted at least ten times. This sequence joins TRBV20-1 and TRBJ2-5, with TRBD1 as a possible D gene (7 bases). V dropped 0 bases and J dropped 0 bases, with 17 bases sitting between them. The CDR3 loop spans 17 amino acids. The V gene's germline CDR1 is DFQATT and CDR2 SNEGSKA (reference sequence). The CDR3 reads CSARDRDSGGYQETQYF. CDR3 in DNA: TGCAGTGCTAGAGATCGGGACAGTGGGGGGTACCAAGAGACCCAGTACTTC.

The sample holds many counts of this clonotype. J is TRBJ2-2 and V is TRBV10-3, with D hard to call. With 3 bases removed from V and 5 bases from J, the gap between germline ends came to 4 bases. Germline assignment: CDR1 ENHRY and CDR2 SYGVKD. CDR3 length: 12 residues. The CDR3 DNA reads as TGTGCCATCAGTGAATGGACCGGGGAGCTGTTTTTT. Translated, it gives CAISEWTGELFF.

This clonotype was picked up many times. This sequence joins TRBV6-5 and TRBJ2-3; maybe TRBD2 (5 bases). This CDR3 has 15 residues. Germline loops: CDR1 MNHEY, CDR2 SVGAGI. V was clipped by 0 bases and J by 0 bases, with 7 bases between them. Written as DNA, the CDR3 is TGTGCCAGCAGTTACTCTAGCGTAAGCACAGATACGCAGTATTTT. Its translation: CASSYSSVSTDTQYF.

This clonotype has a count of ten or more. The V call is TRBV20-1, the J call TRBJ2-7; TRBD1 is a possible D gene (6 bases). The length of the CDR3 is 14 residues. Trimming cost V 6 bases and J 6 bases, with 21 bases left between them. The V gene's germline CDR1 is DFQATT and CDR2 SNEGSKA (reference sequence). CDR3 amino acids: CSAYGQLALGEQYF. In nucleotides, the CDR3 is TGCAGTGCATATGGACAGCTTGCCCTCGGCGAGCAGTACTTC.

There are many counts of this clonotype. The CDR3 sequence is CASSFGIGTDHEAFF. DNA of the CDR3: TGTGCCAGCAGTTTTGGGATCGGGACGGACCATGAAGCTTTCTTT. This chain links TRBV7-9 with TRBJ1-1; TRBD1 is a possible D gene (5 bases). V was clipped by 6 bases and J by 7 bases, with 21 bases between them. Germline-derived CDR1 and CDR2 are SEHNR and FQNEAQ (reference sequence). The CDR3 runs 15 residues.

This clonotype was recorded at least ten times. This sequence joins TRBV6-5 and TRBJ2-7; either TRBD1 or TRBD2 may supply D (5 bases each). There are 14 residues in the CDR3. Trimming stripped 4 bases from V and 7 bases from J, with 17 bases between. Germline CDR1 MNHEY, CDR2 SVGAGI. CDR3 sequence: CASSSGTVKGEQYF. DNA for the CDR3: TGTGCCAGCAGTTCCGGGACCGTGAAGGGAGAGCAGTACTTC.

In this sample, this clonotype turned up a few times. Here the CDR3 DNA reads TGTGCCAGCGCTCCTCCCGGAGCTTCCTACAATGAGCAGTTCTTC. It yields the protein CASAPPGASYNEQFF. The V and J genes are TRBV7-8 and TRBJ2-1; no definite D call. The CDR3 has 15 residues. Germline CDR1 SGHVS, CDR2 FQNEAQ. Trimming took off 8 bases at V and 1 base at J, with 15 bases between the two ends.

This clonotype was observed a few times. This chain connects TRBV5-1 to TRBJ2-2, with D possibly matching TRBD2 (5 bases). Trimming removed 4 bases at V and 4 bases at J, with 14 bases between. The CDR3 sequence is 15 residues long. Germline lookup yields CDR1 SGHRS and CDR2 YFSETQ. The CDR3 nucleotides read TGCGCCAGCAGCGGCGGACTTACGCGCACCGGGGAGCTGTTTTTT. Protein product: CASSGGLTRTGELFF. Filled out from reference TRBV5-1 and TRBJ2-2, the complete variable domain reads KAGVTQTPRYLIKTRGQQVTLSCSPISGHRSVSWYQQTPGQGLQFLFEYFSETQRNKGNFPGRFSGRQFSNSRSEMNVSTLELGDSALYLCASSGGLTRTGELFFGEGSRLTVL.

Ten or more counts support this clonotype. The chain is built from TRBV2 and TRBJ2-7; TRBD2 agrees at 9 bases. CDR3 length: 12 amino acids. CDR1 is SNHLY, CDR2 FYNNEI, per germline. V dropped 7 bases and J dropped 7; count of bases not matched to a gene: 5. CDR3 amino acids: CASNSGRVEQYF. The CDR3 nucleotides read TGTGCCAGCAATAGCGGGAGAGTTGAGCAGTACTTC. Supplemented by reference TRBV2 and TRBJ2-7, the full variable domain reads EPEVTQTPSHQVTQMGQEVILRCVPISNHLYFYWYRQILGQKVEFLVSFYNNEISEKSEIFDDQFSVERPDGSNFTLKIRSTKLEDSAMYFCASNSGRVEQYFGPGTRLTVT.

As concerns this clonotype: The junction differs from germline at one of its ends, possibly a read error. The chain joins TRBV28 to TRBJ2-1; 12 nucleotides agree with TRBD1. CDR3 length equals 15 residues. CDR1 is MDHEN and CDR2 is SYDVKM in the germline V gene. The DNA of the CDR3 is TGTGTCAGCAGCGACCGGGACAGGGGGCCCCTTGGGCAGTTCTTC. As protein: CVSSDRDRGPLGQFF.

There are many counts of this clonotype. V usage is TRBV28 and J usage is TRBJ2-7; 13 positions agree with TRBD2. The V segment lost 4 bases and the J segment 5 bases; nucleotides outside the gene matches: 5. This CDR3 is built from 15 residues. Germline-derived CDR1 and CDR2 are MDHEN and SYDVKM. The CDR3 DNA reads as TGTGCCAGCAGTTCAGGGACTAGCGGGAAACACGAGCAGTACTTC. It is translated as CASSSGTSGKHEQYF.

At least ten counts were recorded for this clonotype. The genes are TRBV7-2 and TRBJ2-7; 7 nucleotides line up with TRBD1. The CDR3 totals 14 residues. Unmatched junction bases numbered 5, after V lost 4 bases and J lost 2 bases. Germline V gives CDR1 SGHTA, CDR2 FQGNSA. CDR3 region: CASSYTTGTYEQYF. DNA for the CDR3: TGTGCCAGCAGCTACACGACAGGGACCTACGAGCAGTACTTC.

In its sample, this clonotype was seen many times. This sequence joins TRBV19 and TRBJ2-1, with D hard to call. CDR3 length: 13 residues. The V end was cut by 5 bases, the J end by 5 bases, with 10 bases between. Germline loops: CDR1 LNHDA, CDR2 SQIVND (reference sequence). CDR3 in DNA: TGTGCCAGTAGTTTCCCCCCAGACAATGAGCAGTTCTTC. Translation gives CASSFPPDNEQFF.